These T cell receptor beta chains were read from a single sample in a study of shared clonotypes between healthy human individuals. Assay used: immunoSEQ multiplex PCR; TCRdb lists only in-frame clones, some missing. The sample lists more than 450,000 clones, more than 65% occurring once. The sequenced sample consisted of PBMCs. Receptors were obtained from a woman aged 40 to 49 in good health. Some clones in this sample may be carry-over from other donors' samples. Each CDR3 is given with its conserved first and last residue. D genes are given only for firm matches. Only some rows state a clone size, as once, few, many or a class for expanded clones.

size,V,J,D,CDR3,DNA
once,TRBV27,TRBJ1-5,NA,CASSLFAGASPNQPQHF,TGTGCCAGCAGTTTATTTGCGGGGGCAAGTCCCAATCAGCCCCAGCATTTT
NA,TRBV5-4,TRBJ1-4,TRBD1,CASSGTGLANEKLFF,TGTGCCAGCAGCGGGACAGGGTTGGCTAATGAAAAACTGTTTTTT
many,TRBV6-5,TRBJ1-1,TRBD1,CASRQGSAEAFF,TGTGCCAGCCGACAGGGGAGCGCTGAAGCTTTCTTT
NA,TRBV7-2,TRBJ2-5,NA,CASSLARRVQETQYF,TGTGCCAGCAGCTTAGCTAGGCGGGTCCAAGAGACCCAGTACTTC
NA,TRBV27,TRBJ1-2,TRBD1,CASSLDRDRGRIVGYTF,TGTGCCAGCAGCCTTGATCGGGACAGGGGGCGCATAGTAGGCTACACCTTC
NA,TRBV25-1,TRBJ2-7,NA,CASSVGDEQYF,TGTGCCAGCAGTGTAGGTGACGAGCAGTACTTC
many,TRBV28,TRBJ2-3,NA,CASSLYQGYTDTQYF,TGTGCCAGCAGTTTATATCAGGGGTACACAGATACGCAGTATTTT
NA,TRBV20-1,TRBJ2-7,NA,CSASPHDEQYF,TGCAGTGCTAGCCCCCATGACGAGCAGTACTTC
NA,TRBV6-5,TRBJ2-1,TRBD2,CASNSGSARGGQFF,TGTGCCAGCAACTCCGGATCTGCTCGGGGGGGGCAGTTCTTC
NA,TRBV5-1,TRBJ2-2,NA,CASRLQGVGELFF,TGCGCCAGCAGATTACAGGGCGTCGGGGAGCTGTTTTTT
NA,TRBV15,TRBJ2-7,NA,CATSPASGDTSYEQYF,TGTGCCACCAGCCCTGCGTCTGGGGACACCTCCTACGAGCAGTACTTC
once,TRBV27,TRBJ2-3,NA,CASMPRRGSTDTQYF,TGTGCCAGCATGCCCAGGCGGGGAAGCACAGATACGCAGTATTTT
NA,TRBV15,TRBJ2-1,TRBD2,CATSKKREGKSPTYNEQFF,TGTGCCACCAGCAAGAAGCGGGAGGGAAAGTCCCCGACCTACAATGAGCAGTTCTTC
NA,TRBV7-3,TRBJ2-1,NA,CASSSLTGRNEQFF,TGTGCCAGCAGTTCCCTGACAGGGAGGAATGAGCAGTTCTTC
few,TRBV5-1,TRBJ2-3,TRBD2,CASSLYTGGPADTQYF,TGCGCCAGCAGCTTGTATACGGGAGGGCCCGCAGATACGCAGTATTTT
NA,TRBV7-9,TRBJ2-1,TRBD2,CASSQAGNEQFF,TGTGCCAGCAGTCAAGCGGGAAATGAGCAGTTCTTC
NA,TRBV6-4,TRBJ1-1,TRBD1,CASSQDRATEAFF,TGTGCCAGCAGTCAAGACAGGGCCACTGAAGCTTTCTTT
once,TRBV25-1,TRBJ2-5,TRBD2,CASSERGRGLAGRETQYF,TGTGCCAGCAGCGAAAGGGGGAGGGGACTAGCGGGAAGAGAGACCCAGTACTTC
NA,TRBV4-2,TRBJ1-1,NA,CASSQGGGEAFF,TGTGCCAGCAGCCAAGGCGGAGGGGAAGCTTTCTTT
NA,TRBV28,TRBJ2-7,TRBD2,CATTSGSSYEQYF,TGTGCCACCACTAGCGGAAGCTCCTACGAGCAGTACTTC
NA,TRBV7-2,TRBJ2-3,NA,CASSLVGAVYTQYF,TGTGCCAGCAGCTTAGTCGGCGCGGTCTATACGCAGTATTTT
NA,TRBV6-5,TRBJ2-1,TRBD2,CASSPGTSSYNEQFF,TGTGCCAGCAGTCCCGGGACTAGCAGCTACAATGAGCAGTTCTTC
many,TRBV19,TRBJ2-3,TRBD2,CASSRRLAGSADTQYF,TGTGCCAGTAGTAGAAGACTAGCGGGGTCAGCAGATACGCAGTATTTT
NA,TRBV4-1,TRBJ2-7,TRBD2,CASSQPTSGRAYEQYF,TGCGCCAGCAGCCAACCGACTAGCGGGAGGGCCTACGAGCAGTACTTC
NA,TRBV4-1,TRBJ2-1,TRBD2,CASRPGLAGTNEQFF,TGCGCCAGCAGACCCGGACTAGCGGGGACCAATGAGCAGTTCTTC
NA,TRBV2,TRBJ2-1,TRBD2,CASSGGLGVENEQFF,TGTGCCAGCAGTGGGGGACTAGGGGTGGAAAATGAGCAGTTCTTC
NA,TRBV27,TRBJ1-4,TRBD1,CASSRGRNEKLFF,TGTGCCAGCAGCAGGGGGCGTAATGAAAAACTGTTTTTT
NA,TRBV2,TRBJ2-6,NA,CASSGGSGANVLTF,TGTGCCAGCAGTGGGGGTTCCGGGGCCAACGTCCTGACTTTC
NA,TRBV18,TRBJ2-7,TRBD1,CASSPGTGGTYEQYF,TGTGCCAGCTCACCAGGGACAGGGGGGACCTACGAGCAGTACTTC
once,TRBV25-1,TRBJ2-1,NA,CASHSVGEQFF,TGTGCCAGCCATAGCGTGGGTGAGCAGTTCTTC
NA,TRBV27,TRBJ2-7,TRBD1,CASSTGQGAYEQYF,TGTGCCAGCAGTACCGGACAGGGGGCGTACGAGCAGTACTTC
NA,TRBV11-2,TRBJ1-2,TRBD1,CASSLIGQGPGGYTF,TGTGCCAGCAGCTTGATCGGACAGGGACCGGGGGGCTACACCTTC
few,TRBV15,TRBJ2-1,TRBD2,CATSRGGGGSRNEQFF,TGTGCCACCAGCAGAGGTGGCGGGGGTTCGAGGAATGAGCAGTTCTTC
once,TRBV11-2,TRBJ2-2,TRBD2,CASSFGTSGELFF,TGTGCCAGCAGCTTCGGGACTAGCGGGGAGCTGTTTTTT
NA,TRBV2,TRBJ2-4,TRBD2,CASSESRGGNIQYF,TGTGCCAGCAGTGAGTCCCGGGGGGGAAACATTCAGTACTTC
NA,TRBV4-2,TRBJ2-2,TRBD2,CASSQEIAGGWGRGELFF,TGTGCCAGCAGCCAAGAGATAGCGGGAGGTTGGGGTCGTGGGGAGCTGTTTTTT
NA,TRBV7-9,TRBJ1-1,NA,CASSLRGYTEAFF,TGTGCCAGCAGCCTTCGAGGATACACTGAAGCTTTCTTT
once,TRBV5-1,TRBJ2-5,TRBD2,CASSLESGGSGETQYF,TGCGCCAGCAGCTTGGAGTCCGGCGGGAGCGGCGAGACCCAGTACTTC
NA,TRBV7-3,TRBJ2-1,NA,CASSTTGTTYNEQFF,TGTGCCAGCAGCACTACCGGGACCACCTACAATGAGCAGTTCTTC
once,TRBV29-1,TRBJ2-1,NA,CSVGDLTYNEQFF,TGCAGCGTTGGGGACCTGACCTACAATGAGCAGTTCTTC
NA,TRBV7-3,TRBJ2-1,NA,CASSSRAGMHNEQFF,TGTGCCAGCAGCTCGCGGGCTGGGATGCACAATGAGCAGTTCTTC
NA,TRBV7-6,TRBJ2-7,TRBD1,CASSLNRGPYEQYF,TGTGCCAGCAGCTTAAACAGGGGGCCCTACGAGCAGTACTTC
NA,TRBV27,TRBJ2-6,TRBD1,CASSLGTGGAGGANVLTF,TGTGCCAGCAGTTTAGGGACAGGGGGCGCGGGAGGGGCCAACGTCCTGACTTTC
once,TRBV15,TRBJ2-2,NA,CATSPGTGTTGELFF,TGTGCCACCAGCCCGGGTACAGGGACCACCGGGGAGCTGTTTTTT
NA,TRBV27,TRBJ2-7,TRBD1,CASSPGGAEAYEQYF,TGTGCCAGCAGTCCAGGGGGCGCAGAAGCCTACGAGCAGTACTTC
NA,TRBV5-5,TRBJ2-7,NA,CASSLLPNRAEVYEQYF,TGTGCCAGCAGCCTCCTGCCCAACAGGGCGGAGGTCTACGAGCAGTACTTC
NA,TRBV7-2,TRBJ1-1,NA,CASSANGANTEAFF,TGTGCCAGCAGCGCGAACGGGGCGAACACTGAAGCTTTCTTT
NA,TRBV5-4,TRBJ2-7,TRBD2,CASSPGTSGSYPGEQYF,TGTGCCAGCAGCCCCGGGACTAGCGGGAGCTACCCTGGAGAGCAGTACTTC
NA,TRBV7-3,TRBJ2-3,TRBD2,CASSLISGRGTDTQYF,TGTGCCAGCAGCTTAATAAGCGGGAGAGGCACAGATACGCAGTATTTT
NA,TRBV10-3,TRBJ2-7,TRBD2,CAIRGKGLPYYEQYF,TGTGCCATCAGGGGGAAGGGACTACCCTACTACGAGCAGTACTTC
few,TRBV29-1,TRBJ2-2,TRBD1,CSVVRTGGGVGTGELFF,TGCAGCGTTGTTCGGACAGGGGGTGGGGTTGGCACCGGGGAGCTGTTTTTT
NA,TRBV27,TRBJ2-2,NA,CASSPRVLLVTGELFF,TGTGCCAGCAGCCCTAGGGTTCTCCTAGTCACCGGGGAGCTGTTTTTT
few,TRBV5-1,TRBJ2-7,NA,CASSLESNGLSEQYF,TGCGCCAGCAGCTTGGAGTCCAACGGCCTTTCCGAGCAGTACTTC
NA,TRBV11-3,TRBJ1-3,NA,CASPPGPGRKRANTIYF,TGTGCCAGTCCCCCCGGCCCAGGGAGGAAGAGGGCCAACACCATATATTTT